This note documents a single T cell receptor beta chain sequence. Its matching antigen is unknown. V shed 2 bases and J shed 8 bases, with 13 bases lying between them. Germline CDR1 and CDR2: SEHNR and FQNEAQ (reference sequence). CDR3 length: 14 amino acids. Researchers attached unique molecular identifiers to individual cDNA molecules. TCRdb recomputed calls from the 5' RACE reads with MiXCR, one row per CDR3 protein. The data show 30,000 to 40,000 distinct CDR3 sequences, with 5.5% to 8% seen just once and 20% to 25% held by the top ten. The record originates from a study of early T cells in non-severe SARS-CoV-2 infection. On the study more broadly: Sequencing of unsorted whole blood was done on bulk RNA, leaving chains unpaired. Study-level results: Matches to VDJdb favored anti-spike CD8 responses and missed private and CD4 specificities.

V usage is TRBV7-9 and J usage is TRBJ1-3; tentative D call: TRBD1 (5 bases). The source of this sequence is an adult who was a healthcare worker with PCR-confirmed SARS-CoV-2 infection or an uninfected control (not recorded which). The source was whole blood, collected at baseline. This CDR3 is CASSLSRDWHTIYF. CDR3 nucleotide sequence: TGTGCCAGCAGCTTAAGCAGGGACTGGCACACCATATATTTT.